A selection of T cell receptor beta chains follows, all from one sample in a study of Graves' ophthalmopathy and Graves' hyperthyroidism. TCRdb reanalysed the multiplex PCR reads using MiXCR and keeps one entry per CDR3 protein. Seen here are about 210,000 distinct CDR3 sequences, 25% to 35% observed once, and the top ten hold approximately 9%. The sequencing sample was made of peripheral blood. The receptors stem from a man aged 50 or older with Graves' ophthalmopathy. Both conserved end residues are trimmed from each CDR3.

J gene: TRBJ1-6; V gene: TRBV24-1; CDR3 protein: ATSAQGNSPLH
J gene: TRBJ2-7; V gene: TRBV10-3; CDR3 protein: AIKGDRESYEQY
J gene: TRBJ2-7; V gene: TRBV20-1; CDR3 protein: SGPGLATYEQY
J gene: TRBJ1-1; V gene: TRBV12-3/TRBV12-4; CDR3 protein: ASSLTSVNTEAF
J gene: TRBJ2-7; V gene: TRBV11-2; CDR3 protein: ASGYPGQSYEQY
J gene: TRBJ2-7; V gene: TRBV6-5; CDR3 protein: ASSYRGAGYTYEQY
J gene: TRBJ2-2; V gene: TRBV30; CDR3 protein: AWHIGNRYTGELF
J gene: TRBJ1-2; V gene: TRBV27; CDR3 protein: ASSSSRLGGPYGYT
J gene: TRBJ2-7; V gene: TRBV30; CDR3 protein: AWSGGLTAYEQY
J gene: TRBJ1-1; V gene: TRBV30; CDR3 protein: AWSVGTANTEAF
J gene: TRBJ1-2; V gene: TRBV10-3; CDR3 protein: AISDTGGRDYGYT
J gene: TRBJ1-3; V gene: TRBV7-9; CDR3 protein: ASSSSDRGNTIY
J gene: TRBJ1-5; V gene: TRBV12-3/TRBV12-4; CDR3 protein: ASSSDRGTGSNQPQH
J gene: TRBJ2-2; V gene: TRBV7-2; CDR3 protein: ASSTGPHAGELF
J gene: TRBJ2-7; V gene: TRBV6-1; CDR3 protein: ASSEALPYEQY
J gene: TRBJ1-6; V gene: TRBV10-3; CDR3 protein: AISESTGQNSPLH
J gene: TRBJ2-2; V gene: TRBV12-3/TRBV12-4; CDR3 protein: ASSLAGVELF
J gene: TRBJ2-2; V gene: TRBV19; CDR3 protein: ASSIDTRARELF
J gene: TRBJ1-1; V gene: TRBV20-1; CDR3 protein: SAQNRGSGNTEAF
J gene: TRBJ2-7; V gene: TRBV12-3/TRBV12-4; CDR3 protein: ASSFTGNHEQY
J gene: TRBJ2-7; V gene: TRBV10-3; CDR3 protein: AIWAGVGSYEQY
J gene: TRBJ2-7; V gene: TRBV30; CDR3 protein: AWSVQGGRLSSYEQY
J gene: TRBJ2-7; V gene: TRBV6-2/TRBV6-3; CDR3 protein: ASSRPGNHEQY
J gene: TRBJ2-5; V gene: TRBV11-2; CDR3 protein: ASSLEWEETQY
J gene: TRBJ1-2; V gene: TRBV20-1; CDR3 protein: SGHSGTTTYYGYT
J gene: TRBJ2-7; V gene: TRBV5-4; CDR3 protein: ASSPRGASYEQY
J gene: TRBJ1-6; V gene: TRBV6-5; CDR3 protein: ASSYSRMKDLH
J gene: TRBJ1-6; V gene: TRBV6-2/TRBV6-3; CDR3 protein: ASGRDNSPLH
J gene: TRBJ1-5; V gene: TRBV12-3/TRBV12-4; CDR3 protein: ASSLFSGQPQH
J gene: TRBJ1-5; V gene: TRBV28; CDR3 protein: ASSSSQGSQPQH
J gene: TRBJ2-3; V gene: TRBV5-1; CDR3 protein: ASSLQGFTDTQY